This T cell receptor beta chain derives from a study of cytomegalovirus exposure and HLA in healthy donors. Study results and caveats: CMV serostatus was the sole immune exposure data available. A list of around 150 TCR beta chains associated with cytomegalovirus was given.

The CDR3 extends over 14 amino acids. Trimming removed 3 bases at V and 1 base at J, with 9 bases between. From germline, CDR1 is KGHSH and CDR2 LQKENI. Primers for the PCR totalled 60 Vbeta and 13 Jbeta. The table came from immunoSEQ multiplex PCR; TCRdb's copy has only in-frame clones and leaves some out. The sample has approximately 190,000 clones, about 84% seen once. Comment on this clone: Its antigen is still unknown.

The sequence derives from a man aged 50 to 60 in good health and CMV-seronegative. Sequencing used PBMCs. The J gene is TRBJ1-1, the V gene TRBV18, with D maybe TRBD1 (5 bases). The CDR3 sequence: CASSPIDRNTEAFF. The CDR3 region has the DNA TGTGCCAGCTCACCGATTGACAGGAACACTGAAGCTTTCTTT.